The 14 T cell receptor beta chains reported below all come from one sample, sequenced in a study of T cell changes during pregnancy in multiple sclerosis. Only in-frame clones appear in the TCRdb table, and some are missing; sequencing was by immunoSEQ multiplex PCR. The table includes approximately 40,000 clones, roughly 94% detected once. Source: CD4+ T cells from peripheral blood mononuclear cells, taken in the third trimester of pregnancy. Receptor source: a female donor with multiple sclerosis, enrolled in a pregnancy study.

The genes are TRBV6-5 and TRBJ2-3, with D possibly being TRBD2 (6 bases). The V end was cut by 0 bases, the J end by 5 bases, with 9 bases between. The CDR3 runs to 14 residues. Germline CDR1 and CDR2: MNHEY and SVGAGI. The CDR3 region is CASSYSREGDTQYF. CDR3 nucleotides: TGTGCCAGCAGTTACTCGCGGGAAGGAGATACGCAGTATTTT.

The chain links TRBV5-4 to TRBJ2-5; D gene unclear. This CDR3 is built from 15 residues. Germline values: CDR1 SGHNT, CDR2 YYREEE (reference sequence). V was pared by 4 bases and J by 1 base, with 14 bases between. CDR3 protein: CASSPGDKAQETQYF. The DNA of the CDR3 is TGTGCCAGCAGCCCTGGTGACAAGGCCCAAGAGACCCAGTACTTC.

CDR3 coding DNA: TGTGCCAGCAGTGAGAGGGAATGGAATGGCTACACCTTC. Encoded protein: CASSEREWNGYTF. V gene TRBV6-1 combines with J gene TRBJ1-2, with D unresolved. Trimming stripped 3 bases from V and 6 bases from J, with 11 bases between. CDR3 size: 13 residues. The germline CDR1 and CDR2 sequences are MNHNS and SASEGT.

V and J are TRBV28 and TRBJ1-1; no definite D call. Per the germline V gene, CDR1 is MDHEN and CDR2 is SYDVKM. CDR3 size: 13 residues. V was shortened by 5 bases and J by 0 bases, with 7 bases between the two germline ends. The CDR3 DNA sequence: TGTGCCAGCAGTCCTTCAGTGAACACTGAAGCTTTCTTT. Amino acid sequence: CASSPSVNTEAFF.

The chain joins TRBV27 to TRBJ1-1, with a possible D match to TRBD1 (5 bases). The V end lost 6 bases, the J end lost 0 bases, and 23 bases lay between the germline ends. The V gene's germline CDR1 is MNHEY and CDR2 SMNVEV (reference sequence). This CDR3 region has 18 residues. The CDR3 DNA is TGTGCCAGCAGGGCCTTGGGGGGACGAGCTGTAGTGAACACTGAAGCTTTCTTT. It specifies CASRALGGRAVVNTEAFF.

This sequence joins TRBV6-5 and TRBJ1-4; tentatively, D is TRBD1 (5 bases). Germline V gives CDR1 MNHEY, CDR2 SVGAGI. The CDR3 loop spans 13 amino acids. Trimming left V 9 bases short and J 4 bases short, with 12 bases between. Written as DNA, the CDR3 is TGTGCCAGTACAGGCCGTTTTAATGAAAAACTGTTTTTT. This gives the protein CASTGRFNEKLFF.

This rearrangement joins TRBV7-3 to TRBJ1-3; D is possibly TRBD1 (6 bases). The length of the CDR3 is 16 residues. Germline loops: CDR1 SGHTA, CDR2 FQGTGA. V lost 5 bases and J lost 1, with 15 bases in between. The CDR3 DNA follows: TGTGCCAGCAGCGAGGGGGGGGTCAGATCTGGAAACACCATATATTTT. Its protein product is CASSEGGVRSGNTIYF.

The chain recombines TRBV18 with TRBJ2-2, with 9 bases fitting TRBD1. The CDR3 is 17 amino acids. J was trimmed by 0 bases and V by 1 base; bases with no gene match: 3. Germline CDR1 reads KGHSH; CDR2 reads LQKENI. DNA for the CDR3: TGTGCCAGCTCACCACGAACAGGGGGCTCGAACACCGGGGAGCTGTTTTTT. Protein product: CASSPRTGGSNTGELFF.

The chain combines TRBV18 with TRBJ1-1; TRBD1 matches 10 bases. J gave up 4 bases and V 3 bases, and 5 bases lay outside the gene matches. This CDR3 has 15 residues. CDR1 KGHSH and CDR2 LQKENI come from the germline V gene. The CDR3 loop reads CASSPTGQGITEAFF. Written as DNA, the CDR3 is TGTGCCAGCTCACCTACGGGACAGGGGATCACTGAAGCTTTCTTT. Full variable domain (missing parts from reference TRBV18 and TRBJ1-1): NAGVMQNPRHLVRRRGQEARLRCSPMKGHSHVYWYRQLPEEGLKFMVYLQKENIIDESGMPKERFSAEFPKEGPSILRIQQVVRGDSAAYFCASSPTGQGITEAFFGQGTRLTVV.

The chain recombines TRBV28 with TRBJ2-1; 8 bases fit TRBD2. J lost 5 bases, V lost 4 bases, and 10 bases had no gene match. Germline CDR1 MDHEN, CDR2 SYDVKM. The CDR3 is made up of 16 amino acids. The CDR3 DNA sequence: TGTGCCAGCAGTTCCCGACTAGCGCAAGAGAACAATGAGCAGTTCTTC. It yields the protein CASSSRLAQENNEQFF.

This chain links TRBV9 with TRBJ2-7; 8 bases line up with TRBD1. In germline, CDR1 is SGDLS, CDR2 YYNGEE. The CDR3 runs to 15 residues. Unmatched junction bases numbered 6, after V lost 0 bases and J lost 4 bases. CDR3 loop: CASSVDQGAFYEQYF. CDR3 nucleotide sequence: TGTGCCAGCAGCGTAGACCAGGGGGCCTTTTACGAGCAGTACTTC.

The rearrangement links TRBV9 to TRBJ1-1; 8 bases line up with TRBD1. CDR1 is SGDLS, CDR2 YYNGEE, per germline. The CDR3 totals 15 residues. The junction had 8 bases not matched to a gene; V was cut back by 3 bases and J by 4 bases. CDR3 DNA sequence: TGTGCCAGCAGCGCCCGAACAGGGGGACCCACTGAAGCTTTCTTT. This codes for CASSARTGGPTEAFF.

The V call is TRBV6-7, the J call TRBJ1-5; possible D gene TRBD1, 6 bases. TRBV6-7 is identified as an open reading frame with a role that is uncertain. This CDR3 is built from 21 residues. Between the trimmed V and J ends, which lost 0 bases and 2 bases, there was a span of 26 bases. The CDR3 spells CASSYSRVITGKVRGNQPQHF. In nucleotides, the CDR3 is TGTGCCAGCAGTTACTCGAGAGTCATAACAGGGAAGGTTCGGGGCAATCAGCCCCAGCATTTT.

This chain connects TRBV4-3 to TRBJ2-1; TRBD2 agrees at 7 bases. Germline CDR1 is LGHNA and CDR2 is YSLEER. The length of the CDR3 is 15 residues. V lost 6 bases, J lost 6 bases, and 11 bases stayed unmatched. The CDR3 nucleotides read TGCGCCAGCAGACTAAGCGGGATGGAGGGCAATGAGCAGTTCTTC. This sequence encodes CASRLSGMEGNEQFF.